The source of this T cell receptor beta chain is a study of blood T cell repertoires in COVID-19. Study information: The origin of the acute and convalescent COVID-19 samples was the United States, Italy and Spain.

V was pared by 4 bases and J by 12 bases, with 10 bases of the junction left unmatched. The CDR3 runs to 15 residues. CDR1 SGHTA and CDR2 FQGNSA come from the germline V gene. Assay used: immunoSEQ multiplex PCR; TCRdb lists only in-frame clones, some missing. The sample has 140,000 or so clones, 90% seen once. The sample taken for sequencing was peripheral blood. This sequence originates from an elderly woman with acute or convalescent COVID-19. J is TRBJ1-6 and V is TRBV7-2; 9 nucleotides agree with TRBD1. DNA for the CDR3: TGTGCCAGCAGCTCCCAGGCTGGACAGGGGCGACCCCTCCACTTT. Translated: CASSSQAGQGRPLHF.